These 19 T cell receptor beta chains were all obtained from the same sample, sequenced in a study of OX40 agonist ivuxolimab in advanced cancers. The protocol was immunoSEQ multiplex PCR, while the TCRdb copy is restricted to in-frame clones and leaves out a portion. The sample records about 72,000 clones, around 89% being singletons. Specimen: CD4+ or CD8+ T cells sorted from blood, collected in a trial of the OX40 agonist ivuxolimab. These receptors were collected from an adult with an advanced solid tumor such as melanoma, head and neck, liver or kidney cancer.

The V call is TRBV25-1, the J call TRBJ2-5, with 12 nucleotides matching TRBD2. After removal of 6 bases from V and 4 bases from J, the junction contained 6 bases not matched to a gene. The CDR3 runs to 15 residues. CDR1 and CDR2 from the germline V gene are MGHDK and SYGVNS. CDR3 coding DNA: TGTGCCAGCAGCAGACTAGCGGGAGACGGAGAGACCCAGTACTTC. It specifies CASSRLAGDGETQYF.

The chain employs TRBV6-7 and TRBJ2-3; 9 bases are shared with TRBD1. TRBV6-7 is noted as an ORF with a role that remains uncertain. This CDR3 is 17 amino acids long. Trimming took 4 bases from V and 4 from J; bases not matched to a gene: 12. In nucleotides, the CDR3 is TGTGCCAGCAGTTCATCCGGGACAGGGAGAGGGCCAGATACGCAGTATTTT. It translates to CASSSSGTGRGPDTQYF.

This chain connects TRBV5-1 to TRBJ2-1; D is perhaps TRBD1 or TRBD2 (6 bases each). Germline CDR1 and CDR2: SGHRS and YFSETQ. The CDR3 runs 16 residues. V dropped 4 bases and J dropped 1 base, with 15 bases sitting between them. CDR3 DNA: TGCGCCAGCAGCCATGGTGGGGGGCTATCCTACAATGAGCAGTTCTTC. Protein product: CASSHGGGLSYNEQFF. Looking up the rest from reference TRBV5-1 and TRBJ2-1 gives the full variable domain: KAGVTQTPRYLIKTRGQQVTLSCSPISGHRSVSWYQQTPGQGLQFLFEYFSETQRNKGNFPGRFSGRQFSNSRSEMNVSTLELGDSALYLCASSHGGGLSYNEQFFGPGTRLTVL.

The chain joins TRBV10-1 to TRBJ1-2, with 12 nucleotides matching TRBD1. The V and J ends lost 7 bases and 7 bases, in that order; junction bases with no gene match: 10. Germline assignment: CDR1 WNHNN and CDR2 SYGVQD (reference sequence). This CDR3 is built from 15 residues. CDR3 sequence (DNA): TGCGCCAGCATTAATCCGGGACAGGGGGCGGGTGGCTACACCTTC. It yields the protein CASINPGQGAGGYTF.

This chain uses TRBV28 with TRBJ1-2, with D possibly matching TRBD1 (6 bases). The CDR3 consists of 18 residues. Germline-derived CDR1 and CDR2 are MDHEN and SYDVKM. Trimming removed 7 bases at V and 1 base at J, with 25 bases between. For the CDR3, the DNA is TGTGCCAGCAACCTGGACAGCCATAACCTCAGGGGTAACTATGGCTACACCTTC. It codes for CASNLDSHNLRGNYGYTF.

This chain joins TRBV18 and TRBJ2-1; 11 nucleotides align to TRBD1. From germline, CDR1 is KGHSH and CDR2 LQKENI. V trimming: 6 bases; J trimming: 6 bases; junction bases outside the gene matches: 4. This CDR3 spans 14 amino acids. The CDR3 is CASSTGTGGNEQFF. The DNA for the CDR3 is TGTGCCAGCTCCACCGGGACAGGGGGCAATGAGCAGTTCTTC.

V is TRBV29-1 and J is TRBJ2-5; D remains unclear. V lost 4 bases and J lost 7, with 19 bases in between. This CDR3 contains 14 residues. CDR1 SQVTM and CDR2 ANQGSEA come from the germline V gene. This CDR3 reads CSVAPGSQDGTQYF. CDR3 nucleotides: TGCAGCGTTGCCCCTGGGTCCCAGGATGGGACCCAGTACTTC.

The chain is built from TRBV6-5 and TRBJ2-7; 13 positions agree with TRBD2. The V and J ends lost 5 bases and 8 bases, in that order; junction bases with no gene match: 6. Germline CDR1 and CDR2: MNHEY and SVGAGI. The CDR3 loop spans 14 amino acids. The CDR3 region has the DNA TGTGCCAGCAGTACGACTAGCGGGGGGTTAAAGCAGTACTTC. Translation: CASSTTSGGLKQYF.

The rearrangement joins TRBV5-1 to TRBJ2-5; D possibly corresponds to TRBD1 (5 bases). The V gene's germline CDR1 is SGHRS and CDR2 YFSETQ. The V gene lost 0 bases and the J gene lost 0 bases, with 6 bases spanning the gap. The CDR3 is made up of 14 amino acids. This CDR3 is CASSLVGDQETQYF. Here the CDR3 DNA reads TGCGCCAGCAGCTTGGTAGGGGACCAAGAGACCCAGTACTTC.

The chain joins TRBV11-2 to TRBJ2-7, with 11 bases aligning to TRBD2. The V gene's germline CDR1 is SGHAT and CDR2 FQNNGV. The V segment lost 0 bases and the J segment 3 bases; nucleotides outside the gene matches: 10. CDR3 length equals 18 residues. CDR3 amino acids: CASSLEVAGGAFIYEQYF. CDR3 sequence (DNA): TGTGCCAGCAGCTTAGAGGTAGCGGGAGGGGCATTCATCTACGAGCAGTACTTC.

This sequence joins TRBV28 and TRBJ1-5, with no clear D. V shed 6 bases and J shed 1 base, with 10 bases lying between them. The CDR3 has 14 residues. Germline CDR1 and CDR2: MDHEN and SYDVKM. CDR3 loop: CASSRLVSNQPQHF. For the CDR3, the DNA is TGTGCCAGCAGCCGATTAGTCAGCAATCAGCCCCAGCATTTT.

The rearrangement joins TRBV5-6 to TRBJ2-5, with 8 bases lining up with TRBD2. The CDR3 runs 13 residues. Germline loops: CDR1 SGHDT, CDR2 YYEEEE. With 4 bases clipped from V and 5 bases from J, the junction kept 4 bases outside the gene matches. In DNA, the CDR3 is TGTGCCAGCAGCCTAGGACTAGCTGAGACCCAGTACTTC. Translating it yields CASSLGLAETQYF.

The rearrangement uses TRBV30 and TRBJ1-1; TRBD1 matches at 7 bases. The junction had 15 bases not matched to a gene; V was cut back by 3 bases and J by 14 bases. Germline V gene lookup returns CDR1 GTSNPN and CDR2 SVGIG (reference sequence). The CDR3 covers 13 residues. CDR3: CAWSRGQTHLDFF. The CDR3 DNA follows: TGTGCCTGGAGCCGGGGACAGACCCATCTTGACTTCTTT.

This chain joins TRBV19 and TRBJ1-1, with no clear D. V shed 7 bases and J shed 0 bases, with 15 bases lying between them. The length of the CDR3 is 15 residues. Germline V gene data show CDR1 as LNHDA and CDR2 as SQIVND (reference sequence). CDR3 DNA: TGTGCCAGTACACCCCCCAGGAGCATGAACACTGAAGCTTTCTTT. Translating gives CASTPPRSMNTEAFF.

CDR3 loop: CASSLASAGTQETQYF. The CDR3 DNA reads TGCGCCAGCAGCTTGGCCTCAGCCGGGACCCAGGAGACCCAGTACTTC. This rearrangement joins TRBV5-1 to TRBJ2-5, with D possibly being TRBD1 or TRBD2 (5 bases each). Trimming removed 0 bases from V and 5 bases from J, with 17 bases in between. The CDR3 spans 16 residues. CDR1 and CDR2 from the germline V gene are SGHRS and YFSETQ.

V is TRBV30 and J is TRBJ1-6, with D hard to call. Germline values: CDR1 GTSNPN, CDR2 SVGIG (reference sequence). Trimming removed 4 bases from V and 1 base from J, with 8 bases in between. The CDR3 spans 14 residues. CDR3 sequence reads: CAWKEASYNSPLHF. The CDR3 DNA reads as TGTGCCTGGAAGGAGGCTTCCTATAATTCACCCCTCCACTTT.

The chain employs TRBV28 and TRBJ2-5, with TRBD2 matching over 9 bases. Germline V gives CDR1 MDHEN, CDR2 SYDVKM. J lost 10 bases, V lost 7 bases, and 10 bases had no gene match. The CDR3 length is 13 residues. The chain's CDR3 is CASTGLAVEGQYF. Here the CDR3 DNA reads TGTGCCAGCACGGGACTAGCAGTTGAGGGCCAGTACTTC.

The chain links TRBV4-2 to TRBJ2-7; 7 bases align to TRBD2. Per the germline V gene, CDR1 is LGHNA and CDR2 is YNFKEQ. V shed 3 bases and J 9 bases; nucleotides not matched to a gene: 11. The CDR3 covers 14 residues. In DNA, the CDR3 is TGTGCCAGCAGCCAGCCACTAGAAACGGGGGGGCAGTACTTC. Its protein product is CASSQPLETGGQYF.

This clone was detected only once. The gene calls are TRBV10-1 and TRBJ2-3; 14 bases agree with TRBD2. V shed 3 bases and J 6 bases; nucleotides not matched to a gene: 11. The V gene's germline CDR1 is WNHNN and CDR2 SYGVQD (reference sequence). This CDR3 is 18 amino acids long. The CDR3 region has the DNA TGCGCCAGCAGTGAAGAGACTAGCGGGAGGGCCTGGTCTGATACGCAGTATTTT. This sequence encodes CASSEETSGRAWSDTQYF.